This passage covers 2 T cell receptor beta chains from one sample sequenced in a study of blood T cell repertoires in COVID-19. Repertoires were generated with immunoSEQ multiplex PCR, while TCRdb's copy carries only in-frame clones and drops some. The data contain about 16,000 clones, 85% to 90% of them singletons. Sequenced sample: peripheral blood. Source of these receptors: a man aged 60 to 69 with acute or convalescent COVID-19.

The V call is TRBV5-4, the J call TRBJ2-5; D not certain. Deletions cut 1 base from V and 5 bases from J, with 15 bases between. CDR3 size: 15 residues. Germline V gene sequence: CDR1 SGHNT, CDR2 YYREEE (reference sequence). CDR3 region: CASSLTASFGETQYF. The CDR3 DNA is TGTGCCAGCAGCTTGACAGCCTCATTTGGGGAGACCCAGTACTTC. The complete variable domain, with remaining parts taken from reference TRBV5-4 and TRBJ2-5, reads ETGVTQSPTHLIKTRGQQVTLRCSSQSGHNTVSWYQQALGQGPQFIFQYYREEENGRGNFPPRFSGLQFPNYSSELNVNALELDDSALYLCASSLTASFGETQYFGPGTRLLVL.

This chain uses TRBV7-2 with TRBJ2-1; TRBD1 agrees at 8 bases. This CDR3 has 14 amino acids. The V and J ends lost 5 bases and 5 bases, in that order; junction bases with no gene match: 5. CDR1 is SGHTA, CDR2 FQGNSA, per germline. This chain's CDR3 is CASSVDRGNNEQFF. The CDR3 nucleotides read TGTGCCAGCAGCGTCGACAGGGGTAACAATGAGCAGTTCTTC.